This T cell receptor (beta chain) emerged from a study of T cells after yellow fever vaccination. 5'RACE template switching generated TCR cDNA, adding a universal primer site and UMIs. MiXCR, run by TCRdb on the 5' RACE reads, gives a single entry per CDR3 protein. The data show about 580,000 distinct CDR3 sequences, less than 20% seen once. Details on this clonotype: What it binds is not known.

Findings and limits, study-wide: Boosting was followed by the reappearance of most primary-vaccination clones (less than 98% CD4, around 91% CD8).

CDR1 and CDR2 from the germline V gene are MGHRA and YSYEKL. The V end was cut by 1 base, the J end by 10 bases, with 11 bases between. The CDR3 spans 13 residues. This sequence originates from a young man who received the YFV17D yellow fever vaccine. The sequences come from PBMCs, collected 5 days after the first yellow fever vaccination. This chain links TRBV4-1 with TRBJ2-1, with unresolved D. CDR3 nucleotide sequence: TGCGCCAGCAGCCAAGTGCTTGTTATGGAGCAGTTCTTC. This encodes CASSQVLVMEQFF.